The clone carrying this TCR beta chain was found a few times. Its antigen is not known. The CDR3 runs to 14 residues. The germline V and J ends were trimmed by 3 bases and 4 bases, with 10 bases remaining between them. Germline loops: CDR1 LNHDA, CDR2 SQIVND (reference sequence). Excluded: other autoimmune disease, uncontrolled infection, pregnancy or lactation. This entry comes from a study of Graves' ophthalmopathy and Graves' hyperthyroidism. Study results and limitations: A model built from 13 signatures distinguished ophthalmopathy from stable hyperthyroidism with 85% to 90% sensitivity and approximately 80% specificity. The model forecast ophthalmopathy progression, reaching over 70% sensitivity and around 73% specificity.

Amplified TCR beta CDR3 regions were obtained using RNA transcripts as template. First-round RT-PCR relied on HTBI primers, and a second-round multiplex PCR came next. TCRdb redid the calling of the multiplex PCR reads with MiXCR, one entry per CDR3 protein. Here the sample spans about 500,000 distinct CDR3 sequences, approximately 15% being singletons. The source is a woman in her twenties or thirties with Graves' ophthalmopathy. Input material: blood. The chain links TRBV19 to TRBJ1-5; no clear D. The CDR3 here is CASSISLGNQPQHF. In DNA form, the CDR3 reads TGTGCCAGTAGTATCTCGTTGGGGAATCAGCCCCAGCATTTT.